The present T cell receptor (beta chain) was sequenced within a study of T cell responses to AZD1222 COVID-19 vaccine. Note on this clone: As yet, its antigen is unknown.

Repertoires were generated with immunoSEQ multiplex PCR, while TCRdb's copy carries only in-frame clones and drops some. This sample has approximately 180,000 clones, with about 89% found just once. Study results and caveats: Targets within unmutated variant regions were reportedly found for nearly half of spike-specific TCRs. Repertoires were obtained solely post-peak T cell response. Spike-specific TCR depth and breadth grew after two AZD1222 doses.

The clonotype was recovered from an adult in good health. This sample comprised peripheral blood, obtained on day 0 of AZD1222 vaccination.

The CDR3 DNA is TGTGCCAGCAGCGTAGGGTCGAGCTCTGGAAACACCATATATTTT. Protein: CASSVGSSSGNTIYF. This chain links TRBV9 with TRBJ1-3; no firm D call. V lost 0 bases to trimming and J lost 0 bases, with 7 bases between them. The CDR3 runs 15 residues. CDR1 and CDR2 from the germline V gene are SGDLS and YYNGEE.